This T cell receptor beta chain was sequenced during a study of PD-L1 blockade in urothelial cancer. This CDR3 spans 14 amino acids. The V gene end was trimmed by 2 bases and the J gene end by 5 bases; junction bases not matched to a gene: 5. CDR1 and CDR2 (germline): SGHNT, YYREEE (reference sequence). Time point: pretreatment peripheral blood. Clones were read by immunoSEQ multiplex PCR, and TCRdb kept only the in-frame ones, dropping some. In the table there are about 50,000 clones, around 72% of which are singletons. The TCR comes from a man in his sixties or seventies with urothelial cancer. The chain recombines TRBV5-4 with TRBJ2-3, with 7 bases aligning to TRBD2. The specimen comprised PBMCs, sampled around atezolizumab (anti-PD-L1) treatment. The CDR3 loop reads CASSLKRGIDTQYF. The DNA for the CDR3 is TGTGCCAGCAGCTTAAAGCGGGGAATAGATACGCAGTATTTT.